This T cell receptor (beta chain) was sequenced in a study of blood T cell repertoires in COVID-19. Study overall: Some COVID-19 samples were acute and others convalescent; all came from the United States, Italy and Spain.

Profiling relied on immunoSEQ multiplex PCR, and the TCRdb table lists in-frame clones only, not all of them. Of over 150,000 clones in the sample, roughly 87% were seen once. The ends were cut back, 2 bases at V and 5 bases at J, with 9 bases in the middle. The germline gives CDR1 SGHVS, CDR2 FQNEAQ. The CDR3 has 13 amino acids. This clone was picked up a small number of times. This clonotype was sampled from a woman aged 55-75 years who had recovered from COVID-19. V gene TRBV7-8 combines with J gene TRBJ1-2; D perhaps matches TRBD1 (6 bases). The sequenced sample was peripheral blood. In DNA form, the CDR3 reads TGTGCCAGCAGCTTACGGACAGCTTATGGCTACACCTTC. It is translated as CASSLRTAYGYTF.